This T cell receptor (beta chain) was recorded in a study of human T cells and chemical hapten exposure. Attachment of unique molecular identifiers to individual cDNA molecules was performed in the library. TCRdb fed the RACE reads into MiXCR, producing one record per CDR3 protein. The sample yields some 350,000 distinct CDR3 sequences, around 6.9% seen once. This CDR3 has 15 amino acids. Trimming shortened V by 2 bases and J by 6 bases, and 16 bases separated the two germline ends. Germline CDR1 and CDR2: MNHEY and SVGEGT. This clonotype was counted at least ten times. Time point noted: patch test 1, 2 weeks after DPC sensitization. The treatment is: therapeutic diphenylcyclopropenone sensitization with weekly scalp DPC. Blood draws came first, before each patch test.

V is TRBV6-2 or TRBV6-3 and J is TRBJ2-5; D is unresolved. The source was whole blood, collected in connection with sensitization to the hapten diphenylcyclopropenone (DPC). This TCR derives from a woman aged 18-29 years with alopecia areata. Some clones in this sample may be carry-over from other donors' samples. The CDR3 nucleotides are TGTGCCAGCAGTTACGGGGTCGTTAAGGGCAAGACCCAGTACTTC. This sequence encodes CASSYGVVKGKTQYF.